This T cell receptor (beta chain) comes out of a study of naive and memory T cell subsets (dated by TCRdb to the late 2010s). Background for the entire study: According to the figure summarizing the samples, there were some ten blood donors, 7 tuberculin skin test biopsies and 3 saline control biopsies. Skin biopsies were taken from tuberculin skin test sites or from saline-injected control sites and were processed for RNA extraction as described before. PCR2 was typically run as a SYBR Green qPCR and stopped at a set threshold, although low-input samples could use end-point PCR of around 6 cycles instead. The study at large found these results: The RNA-based method was acknowledged to be potentially sensitive to changes in TCR transcripts with T cell activation and differentiation. Details of skin biopsy collection and RNA processing were not given in the paper but were referenced to earlier studies. Both types of skin biopsy reportedly yielded TCR sequences, though far more TCRs came from tuberculin skin test sites. The larger number of TCRs found at tuberculin skin test sites was interpreted as T cell infiltration of a delayed type IV hypersensitivity reaction.

V is reduced by 6 bases and J by 6 bases, leaving a spacing of 14 bases between them. CDR1 MNHEY and CDR2 SMNVEV were looked up in the germline V gene (reference sequence). The CDR3 has 13 amino acids, counting the end cysteine and phenylalanine. CDR3 DNA is the only sequence kept; it has 39 bases, read in frame from the first base. The library was produced with UMI-ligation and nested PCR. The ligated cDNA was amplified by four rounds of PCR, in which nested alpha and beta constant region primers were used together with the SP2 primer. For the blood and skin samples, TCR RNA was reverse transcribed with SuperScript IV using primers for the alpha and beta constant regions. An oligonucleotide carrying the Illumina SP2 primer and a UMI was ligated to the 3' end of the cDNA by means of T4 RNA ligase 1. To prevent hairpin formation, the 12-nucleotide UMI was made up of two random hexamers with an eight-base spacer between them. From the second PCR onward, the TCR alpha and beta chain libraries were handled separately, and dual indexing was used for multiplexing. After pooling, the indexed libraries were analyzed by capillary electrophoresis and sequenced on either an Illumina MiSeq or NextSeq. PhiX DNA at about 5-7% was added to the libraries to raise base diversity and improve cluster recognition. Per the original workflow: Demultiplexor took UMIs from read 2, joined the UMIs to the TCR sequence from read 1, and separated reads according to sample indices. V and J genes and V-J junctions were identified by Decombinator, which gave every TCR a five-part identifier that included V and J deletions. Collapsinator used UMIs to correct sequencing errors and PCR amplification heterogeneity, producing a UMI-based abundance for each TCR. Identifiers were converted to nucleotide sequence by CDR3Translator and translated to amino acids, and CDR3 regions were extracted on the basis of terminal motifs. After normalization to the amount of input RNA, error-corrected alpha and beta TCR counts from blood and skin were compared. TCRdb trimmed public reads at Q25 via fastp, called clones via MiXCR and kept in-frame beta chains. Rows with a matching CDR3 protein are joined into one entry that keeps the most common DNA and genes. V and J calls and clone size were set by TCRdb, not the authors. The sample has around 37,000 distinct CDR3 sequences on record, approximately 10% of them singletons. The top ten constitute almost 4% of the sample.

The treatment or condition label, as the study defines it: skin biopsy from PPD injection site in Mantoux-positive individual. Using 3' ligation of a UMI-containing oligonucleotide to TCR cDNA, the study laid out a robust and sensitive protocol to amplify, sequence and analyze TCRs. Tuberculin skin test biopsies came from sites injected with PPD in individuals with a positive Mantoux test. Total RNA, without cell sorting, was DNase treated with RQ1 DNase before reverse transcription, targeting roughly 1 to 1000 ng input. To check how robust the pipeline was in samples where T cells make up a minority population, libraries were built from skin biopsies and whole blood. As concerns this clonotype: The antigen this receptor binds is unknown. Per-base quality was not reported, and no clone a single base away is much larger than it.

The TCR was taken from an adult in good health. The receptor chain draws on TRBV27 and TRBJ1-1; TRBD1 is possibly the D segment (6 matching bases). The sample consisted of skin, taken from a tuberculin skin test site. The nucleotide sequence is given as TGTGCCAGCAGGAATCAGGACAGCCCTGAAGCTTTCTTT. The translation is CASRNQDSPEAFF.